This T cell receptor beta chain was captured by sequencing in a study of beta chain features in type 1 diabetes. Study results and limitations: Healthy donors had naive, central memory and Treg TCRB repertoires that appeared less similar than those seen among patients. Moderately but significantly shorter TCRB CDR3s were found in Type 1 diabetes patients in all four CD4+ subsets.

It was via CD45RO/CCR7/CD25/CD127/CD95/CD27 that CD4+ naive, central memory, regulatory and stem cell-like memory cells were sorted. All of the sorted populations showed purity greater than 95%. Of the isolated RNA, all was reverse transcribed, and so the sequenced material was expressed TCRB transcripts. Here immunoSEQ multiplex PCR was the method, and the copy in TCRdb shows in-frame clones only, minus some. Of more than 12,000 clones listed, 55% to 70% are singletons. The germline V gene has CDR1 MNHEY and CDR2 SVGAGI. The CDR3 loop spans 14 amino acids. Trimming left V 0 bases short and J 4 bases short, with 8 bases between. About this clone: Its antigen remains unidentified.

The sample comprised stem cell memory CD4+ T cells from blood. The chain employs TRBV6-5 and TRBJ2-3, with TRBD2 as a possible D gene (5 bases). This TCR was sampled from a woman aged 18-30 years with type 1 diabetes. CDR3 sequence reads: CASSYSPGADTQYF. CDR3 nucleotide sequence: TGTGCCAGCAGTTACTCTCCCGGGGCAGATACGCAGTATTTT.